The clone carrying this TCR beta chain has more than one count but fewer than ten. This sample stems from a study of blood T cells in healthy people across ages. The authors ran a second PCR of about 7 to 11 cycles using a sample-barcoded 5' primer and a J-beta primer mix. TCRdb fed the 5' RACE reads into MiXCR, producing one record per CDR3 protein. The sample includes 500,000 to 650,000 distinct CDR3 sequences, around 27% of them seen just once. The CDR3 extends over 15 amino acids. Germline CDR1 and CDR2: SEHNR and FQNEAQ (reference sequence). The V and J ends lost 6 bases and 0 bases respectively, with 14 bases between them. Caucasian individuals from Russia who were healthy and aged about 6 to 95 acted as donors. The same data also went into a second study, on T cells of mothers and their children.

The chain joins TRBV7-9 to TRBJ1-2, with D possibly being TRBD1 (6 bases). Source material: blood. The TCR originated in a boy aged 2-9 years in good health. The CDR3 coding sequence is TGTGCCAGCAGTTGGACAGATTCAGCTAACTATGGCTACACCTTC. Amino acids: CASSWTDSANYGYTF.